The text below deals with one T cell receptor beta chain. What it binds is not known. At the DNA level, this CDR3 is encoded by other sequences in the same sample as well. This sample stems from a study of cytomegalovirus exposure and HLA in healthy donors. Study-wide results and limits: The classifier was said to identify cytomegalovirus status with high specificity and sensitivity.

Researchers ran the PCR with 60 Vbeta and 13 Jbeta primers. The protocol was immunoSEQ multiplex PCR, while the TCRdb copy is restricted to in-frame clones and leaves out a portion. The table for this sample gives 60,000 to 70,000 clones. The germline V gene has CDR1 SNHLY and CDR2 FYNNEI. Trimming took off 11 bases at V and 1 base at J, with 27 bases between the two ends. The CDR3 spans 18 residues. Material for sequencing was PBMCs. The clonotype comes from a boy aged 5-17 years in good health and CMV-seronegative. The chain couples TRBV2 to TRBJ1-5, with D maybe TRBD1 (6 bases). The chain's CDR3 is CAPSGSLQGGASNQPQHF. CDR3 DNA: TGTGCCCCCAGCGGATCGTTACAGGGAGGGGCGAGCAATCAGCCCCAGCATTTT.